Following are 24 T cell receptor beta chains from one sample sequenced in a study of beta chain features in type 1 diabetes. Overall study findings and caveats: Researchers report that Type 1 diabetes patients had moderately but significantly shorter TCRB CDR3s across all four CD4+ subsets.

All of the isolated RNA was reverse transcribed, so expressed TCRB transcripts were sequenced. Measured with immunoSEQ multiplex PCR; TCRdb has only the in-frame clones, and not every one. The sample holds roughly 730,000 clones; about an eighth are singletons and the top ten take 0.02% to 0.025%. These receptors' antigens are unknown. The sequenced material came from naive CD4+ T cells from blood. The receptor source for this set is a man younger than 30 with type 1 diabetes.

CDR3 sequence: CATSRDQVRRGYTF. The CDR3 DNA reads TGTGCCACCAGCAGAGATCAGGTCCGCCGGGGCTACACCTTC. The chain joins TRBV15 to TRBJ1-2; D uncertain. Germline V CDR1 and CDR2: LNHNV, YYDKDF (reference sequence). With 0 bases removed from V and 8 bases from J, the gap between germline ends came to 13 bases. This CDR3 contains 14 residues.

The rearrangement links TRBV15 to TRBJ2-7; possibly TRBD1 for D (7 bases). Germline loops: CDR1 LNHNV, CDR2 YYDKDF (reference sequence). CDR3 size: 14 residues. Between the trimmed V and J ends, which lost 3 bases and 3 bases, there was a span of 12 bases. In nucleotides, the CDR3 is TGTGCCACCAGCAGGGGCGGGACAGTCTACGAGCAGTACTTC. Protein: CATSRGGTVYEQYF.

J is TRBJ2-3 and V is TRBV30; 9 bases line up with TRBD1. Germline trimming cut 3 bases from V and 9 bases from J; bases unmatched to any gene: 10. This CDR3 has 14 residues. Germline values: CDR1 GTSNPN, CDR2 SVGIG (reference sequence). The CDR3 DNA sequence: TGTGCCTGGAGCATCACAGGGGGCCATGGAACGCAGTATTTT. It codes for CAWSITGGHGTQYF.

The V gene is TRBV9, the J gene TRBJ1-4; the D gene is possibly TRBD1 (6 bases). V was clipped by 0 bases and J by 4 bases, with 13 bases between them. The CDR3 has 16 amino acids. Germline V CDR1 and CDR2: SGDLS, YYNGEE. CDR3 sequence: CASSVGAGHLNEKLFF. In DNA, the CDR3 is TGTGCCAGCAGCGTAGGGGCGGGACACCTTAATGAAAAACTGTTTTTT.

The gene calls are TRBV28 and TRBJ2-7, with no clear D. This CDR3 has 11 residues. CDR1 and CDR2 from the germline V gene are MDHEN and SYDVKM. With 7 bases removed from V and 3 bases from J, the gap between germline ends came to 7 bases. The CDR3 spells CASIGGYEQYF. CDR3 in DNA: TGTGCCAGCATCGGTGGCTACGAGCAGTACTTC.

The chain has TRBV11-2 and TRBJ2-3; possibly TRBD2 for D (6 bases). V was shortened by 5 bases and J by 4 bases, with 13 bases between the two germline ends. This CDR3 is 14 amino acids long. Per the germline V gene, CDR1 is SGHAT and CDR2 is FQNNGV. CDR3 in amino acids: CASSERWEADTQYF. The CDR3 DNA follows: TGTGCCAGCAGCGAAAGATGGGAGGCAGATACGCAGTATTTT. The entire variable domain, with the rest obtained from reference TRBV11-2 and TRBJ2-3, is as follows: EAGVAQSPRYKIIEKRQSVAFWCNPISGHATLYWYQQILGQGPKLLIQFQNNGVVDDSQLPKDRFSAERLKGVDSTLKIQPAKLEDSAVYLCASSERWEADTQYFGPGTRLTVL.

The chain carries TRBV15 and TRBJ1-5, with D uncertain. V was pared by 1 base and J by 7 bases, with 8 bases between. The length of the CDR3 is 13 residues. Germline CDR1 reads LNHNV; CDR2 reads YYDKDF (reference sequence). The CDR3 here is CATSRVVGQPQHF. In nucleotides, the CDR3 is TGTGCCACCAGCAGAGTAGTCGGGCAGCCCCAGCATTTT.

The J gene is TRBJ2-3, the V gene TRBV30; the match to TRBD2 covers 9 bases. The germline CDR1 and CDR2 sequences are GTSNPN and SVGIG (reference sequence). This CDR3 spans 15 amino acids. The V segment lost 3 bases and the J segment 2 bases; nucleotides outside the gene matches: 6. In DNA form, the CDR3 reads TGTGCCTGGAGCGGTGCGGGGGGGACCACAGATACGCAGTATTTT. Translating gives CAWSGAGGTTDTQYF.

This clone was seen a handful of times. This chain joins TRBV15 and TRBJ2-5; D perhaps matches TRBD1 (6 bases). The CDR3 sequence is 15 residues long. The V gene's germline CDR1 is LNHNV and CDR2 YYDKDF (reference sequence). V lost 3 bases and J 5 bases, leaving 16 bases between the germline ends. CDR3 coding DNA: TGTGCCACCAGCAGCCGCCAGGGGCTCCGGGAGACCCAGTACTTC. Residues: CATSSRQGLRETQYF.

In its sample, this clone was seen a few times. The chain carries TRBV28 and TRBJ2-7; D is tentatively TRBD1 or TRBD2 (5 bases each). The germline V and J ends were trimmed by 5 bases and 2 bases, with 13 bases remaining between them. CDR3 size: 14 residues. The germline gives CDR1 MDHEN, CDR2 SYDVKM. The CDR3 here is CASSGVGDPYEQYF. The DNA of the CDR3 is TGTGCCAGCAGTGGGGTAGGGGACCCCTACGAGCAGTACTTC.

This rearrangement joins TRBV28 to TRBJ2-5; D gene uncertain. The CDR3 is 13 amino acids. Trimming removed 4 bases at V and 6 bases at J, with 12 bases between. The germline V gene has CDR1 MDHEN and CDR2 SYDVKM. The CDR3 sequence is CASSSQAMQTQYF. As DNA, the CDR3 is TGTGCCAGCAGTTCCCAGGCGATGCAGACCCAGTACTTC.

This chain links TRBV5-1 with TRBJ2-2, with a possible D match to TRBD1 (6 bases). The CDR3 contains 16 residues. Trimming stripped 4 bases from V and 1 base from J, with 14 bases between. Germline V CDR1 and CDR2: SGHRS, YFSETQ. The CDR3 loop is CASSITGSGNTGELFF. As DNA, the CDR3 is TGCGCCAGCAGCATTACAGGGAGTGGGAACACCGGGGAGCTGTTTTTT.

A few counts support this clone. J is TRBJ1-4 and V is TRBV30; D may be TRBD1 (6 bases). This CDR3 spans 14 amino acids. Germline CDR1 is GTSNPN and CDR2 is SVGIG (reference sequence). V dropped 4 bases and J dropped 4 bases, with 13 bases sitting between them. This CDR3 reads CAWNEGVSNEKLFF. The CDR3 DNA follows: TGTGCCTGGAATGAGGGGGTTAGTAATGAAAAACTGTTTTTT. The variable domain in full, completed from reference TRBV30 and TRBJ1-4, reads SQTIHQWPATLVQPVGSPLSLECTVEGTSNPNLYWYRQAAGRGLQLLFYSVGIGQISSEVPQNLSASRPQDRQFILSSKKLLLSDSGFYLCAWNEGVSNEKLFFGSGTQLSVL.

CDR3 sequence (DNA): TGTGCCAGCAGCTTGCCCAGCTCTGGGGCCAACGTCCTGACTTTC. Amino acids: CASSLPSSGANVLTF. V and J are TRBV5-4 and TRBJ2-6; no reliable D call. The CDR3 spans 15 residues. Germline V gene data show CDR1 as SGHNT and CDR2 as YYREEE (reference sequence). With 1 base removed from V and 0 bases from J, the gap between germline ends came to 5 bases.

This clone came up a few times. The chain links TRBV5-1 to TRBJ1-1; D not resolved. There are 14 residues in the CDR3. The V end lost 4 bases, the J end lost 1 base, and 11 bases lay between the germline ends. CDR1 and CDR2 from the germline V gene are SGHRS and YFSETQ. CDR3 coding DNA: TGCGCCAGCAGCCATGATTGGACGAACACTGAAGCTTTCTTT. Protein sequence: CASSHDWTNTEAFF. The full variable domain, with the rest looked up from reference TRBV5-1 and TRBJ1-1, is KAGVTQTPRYLIKTRGQQVTLSCSPISGHRSVSWYQQTPGQGLQFLFEYFSETQRNKGNFPGRFSGRQFSNSRSEMNVSTLELGDSALYLCASSHDWTNTEAFFGQGTRLTVV.

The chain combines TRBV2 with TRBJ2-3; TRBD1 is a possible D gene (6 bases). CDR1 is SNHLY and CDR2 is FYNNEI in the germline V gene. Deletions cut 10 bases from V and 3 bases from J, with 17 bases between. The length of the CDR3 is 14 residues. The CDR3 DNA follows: TGTGCCAACCCCCAGGGGCAGGGAACAGATACGCAGTATTTT. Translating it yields CANPQGQGTDTQYF. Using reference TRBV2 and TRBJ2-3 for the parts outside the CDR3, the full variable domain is EPEVTQTPSHQVTQMGQEVILRCVPISNHLYFYWYRQILGQKVEFLVSFYNNEISEKSEIFDDQFSVERPDGSNFTLKIRSTKLEDSAMYFCANPQGQGTDTQYFGPGTRLTVL.

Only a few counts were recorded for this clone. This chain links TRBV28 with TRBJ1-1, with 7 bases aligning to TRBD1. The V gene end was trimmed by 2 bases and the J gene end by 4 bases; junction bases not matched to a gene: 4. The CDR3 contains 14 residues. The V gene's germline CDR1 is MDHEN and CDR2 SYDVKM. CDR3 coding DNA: TGTGCCAGCAGTTTAGGGACAGAGACCACTGAAGCTTTCTTT. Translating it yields CASSLGTETTEAFF.

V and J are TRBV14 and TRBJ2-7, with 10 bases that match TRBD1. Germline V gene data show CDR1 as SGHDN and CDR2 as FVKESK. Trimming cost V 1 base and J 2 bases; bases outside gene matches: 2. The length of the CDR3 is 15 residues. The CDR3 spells CASSQGGQGTYEQYF. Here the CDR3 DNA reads TGTGCCAGCAGCCAAGGGGGACAGGGGACCTACGAGCAGTACTTC.

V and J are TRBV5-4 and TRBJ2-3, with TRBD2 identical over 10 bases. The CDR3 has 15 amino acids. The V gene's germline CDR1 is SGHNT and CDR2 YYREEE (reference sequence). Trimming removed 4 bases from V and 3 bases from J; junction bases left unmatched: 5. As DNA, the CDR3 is TGTGCCAGCAGCATTACTAGCGGGGAGACAGATACGCAGTATTTT. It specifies CASSITSGETDTQYF.

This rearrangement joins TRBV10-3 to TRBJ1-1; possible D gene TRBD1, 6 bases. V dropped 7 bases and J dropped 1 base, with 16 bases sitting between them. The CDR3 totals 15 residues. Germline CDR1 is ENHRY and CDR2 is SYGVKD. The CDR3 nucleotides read TGTGCCATCACCGCGGACAGCTCCACGAACACTGAAGCTTTCTTT. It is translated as CAITADSSTNTEAFF.

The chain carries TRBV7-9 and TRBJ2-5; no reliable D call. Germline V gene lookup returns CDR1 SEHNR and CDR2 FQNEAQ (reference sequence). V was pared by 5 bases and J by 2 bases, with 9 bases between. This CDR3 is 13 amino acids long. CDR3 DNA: TGTGCCAGCAGCGCCTCCGTGCAAGAGACCCAGTACTTC. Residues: CASSASVQETQYF.

DNA for the CDR3: TGCAGTGCTAGGTCGATTTCGGAGCAGTTCTTC. Translated, it gives CSARSISEQFF. This sequence joins TRBV20-1 and TRBJ2-1; D gene unclear. The germline V and J ends were trimmed by 3 bases and 10 bases, with 10 bases remaining between them. The CDR3 loop spans 11 amino acids. CDR1 is DFQATT, CDR2 SNEGSKA, per germline (reference sequence).

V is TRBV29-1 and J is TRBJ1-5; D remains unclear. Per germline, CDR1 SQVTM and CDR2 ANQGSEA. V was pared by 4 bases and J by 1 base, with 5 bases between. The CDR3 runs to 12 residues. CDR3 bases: TGCAGCGTTGGAGCCAGCAATCAGCCCCAGCATTTT. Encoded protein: CSVGASNQPQHF.

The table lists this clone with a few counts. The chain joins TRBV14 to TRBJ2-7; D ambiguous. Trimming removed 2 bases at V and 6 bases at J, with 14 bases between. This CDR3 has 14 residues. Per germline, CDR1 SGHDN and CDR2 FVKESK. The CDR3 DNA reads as TGTGCCAGCAGCCAATCCGACCCCCGCGGCGAGCAGTACTTC. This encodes CASSQSDPRGEQYF. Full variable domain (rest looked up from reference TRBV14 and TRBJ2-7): EAGVTQFPSHSVIEKGQTVTLRCDPISGHDNLYWYRRVMGKEIKFLLHFVKESKQDESGMPNNRFLAERTGGTYSTLKVQPAELEDSGVYFCASSQSDPRGEQYFGPGTRLTVT.